This T cell receptor beta chain derives from a study of T cell responses to AZD1222 COVID-19 vaccine. Study-wide points: Among spike-specific TCRs, nearly half reportedly target unmutated variant regions. CD4 TCRs linked to vaccination spanned spike, dominating at 160-218 and 743-854.

The CDR3 sequence is 12 residues long. CDR1 MNHEY and CDR2 SMNVEV come from the germline V gene (reference sequence). Trimming shortened V by 3 bases and J by 6 bases, and 7 bases separated the two germline ends. The table came from immunoSEQ multiplex PCR; TCRdb's copy has only in-frame clones and leaves some out. The data hold roughly 100,000 clones, with about 90% observed a single time. This clone was seen a single time. Its antigen is as yet unknown. Pooled samples include second doses given at about 4 or 12 weeks. The sequences come from peripheral blood, collected 28 days after the second AZD1222 dose. The TCR originated in an adult who received the AZD1222 COVID-19 vaccine. V usage is TRBV27 and J usage is TRBJ2-3, with D hard to call. CDR3 sequence reads: CASSFPGDTQYF. The DNA of the CDR3 is TGTGCCAGCAGTTTCCCTGGGGATACGCAGTATTTT.